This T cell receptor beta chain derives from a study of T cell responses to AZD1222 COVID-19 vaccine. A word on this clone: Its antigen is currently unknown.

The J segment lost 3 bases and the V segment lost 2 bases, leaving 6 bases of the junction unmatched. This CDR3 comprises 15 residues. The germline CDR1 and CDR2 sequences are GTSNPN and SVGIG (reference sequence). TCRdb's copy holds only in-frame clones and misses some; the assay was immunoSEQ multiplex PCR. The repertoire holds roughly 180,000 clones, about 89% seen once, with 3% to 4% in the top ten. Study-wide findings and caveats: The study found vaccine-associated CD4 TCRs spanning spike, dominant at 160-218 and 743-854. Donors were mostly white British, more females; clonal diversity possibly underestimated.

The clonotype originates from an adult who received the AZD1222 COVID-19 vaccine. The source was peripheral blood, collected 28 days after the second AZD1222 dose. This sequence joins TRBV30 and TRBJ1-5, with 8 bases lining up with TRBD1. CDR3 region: CAWSHRDRNNQPQHF. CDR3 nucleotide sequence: TGTGCCTGGAGTCATCGGGACAGGAACAATCAGCCCCAGCATTTT.